This TCR beta chain was recorded in a study of regulatory T cells in long-lasting Graves disease. The time point denotes: persistent/refractory GD, antithyroid drugs over 5 years with positive TRAb. There was RNA extracted from PBMCs, and the TCR library was made from it. Recruitment took place at an endocrinology department in Xi'an, China. This clonotype was seen a few times. Arm-PCR of CDR3 regions and iRepertoire HTBI primers were the basis on which TCR beta libraries were built. From the multiplex PCR reads, TCRdb called clonotypes with MiXCR, one entry per CDR3 protein. The sample holds a few hundred thousand distinct CDR3 sequences, approximately 23% seen once. CDR1 and CDR2 (germline): SQVTM, ANQGSEA. The CDR3 covers 14 residues. Trimming took off 1 base at V and 0 bases at J, with 9 bases between the two ends.

The sequencing here drew on peripheral blood mononuclear cells (PBMCs), taken when the disease was refractory, from a patient treated with antithyroid drugs. V and J are TRBV29-1 and TRBJ1-1; D call uncertain. The sequence was obtained from a female donor with Graves disease. The CDR3 DNA is TGCAGCGTTGAAGGCGGCCAGATGAACACTGAAGCTTTCTTT. This sequence encodes CSVEGGQMNTEAFF.